Presented here are 22 T cell receptor beta chains from one specimen sequenced in a study of T cell responses to AZD1222 COVID-19 vaccine. Data came from immunoSEQ multiplex PCR; TCRdb stores just in-frame clones and leaves some out. This table holds roughly 100,000 clones, around 83% found once. The starting material was peripheral blood, obtained on day 0 of AZD1222 vaccination. These receptors originate from an adult in good health.

This sequence joins TRBV7-8 and TRBJ1-2; D gene ambiguous. Germline CDR1 SGHVS, CDR2 FQNEAQ. V gave up 2 bases and J gave up 3 bases, with 13 bases separating them. This CDR3 spans 15 amino acids. The CDR3 loop is CASSLLGLEHYGYTF. The CDR3 DNA is TGTGCCAGCAGCTTATTGGGCCTTGAACACTATGGCTACACCTTC.

The V gene is TRBV5-4, the J gene TRBJ1-1; possible D gene TRBD1, 5 bases. V was trimmed by 4 bases and J by 3 bases, leaving 10 bases between them. The germline CDR1 and CDR2 sequences are SGHNT and YYREEE (reference sequence). The CDR3 length is 13 residues. The CDR3 DNA sequence: TGTGCCAGCAGCCCGGGGGGAGACACTGAAGCTTTCTTT. Its protein product is CASSPGGDTEAFF.

This clone came up once. The chain is built from TRBV19 and TRBJ2-1, with 10 bases matching TRBD2. Germline values: CDR1 LNHDA, CDR2 SQIVND (reference sequence). Losses at the gene ends were 5 bases for V and 5 bases for J; bases not matched to a gene: 9. The CDR3 runs to 16 residues. The CDR3 reads CASSPWGLAGDNEQFF. CDR3 nucleotide sequence: TGTGCCAGTAGTCCGTGGGGGCTAGCGGGAGACAATGAGCAGTTCTTC.

The genes are TRBV4-1 and TRBJ1-2; tentative D call: TRBD1 (5 bases). V lost 4 bases, J lost 4 bases, and 7 bases lay in between. Germline V gives CDR1 MGHRA, CDR2 YSYEKL. This CDR3 has 12 residues. The CDR3 bases are TGCGCCAGCAGCCTCCAGGGCTATGGCTACACCTTC. It is translated as CASSLQGYGYTF.

The chain links TRBV6-5 to TRBJ1-5, with D perhaps TRBD1 (5 bases). Trimming took 4 bases from V and 7 from J, leaving 11 bases between them. Germline CDR1 MNHEY, CDR2 SVGAGI. There are 13 residues in the CDR3. The CDR3 reads CASSSAGYQPQHF. The CDR3 DNA reads TGTGCCAGCAGTTCCGCAGGGTACCAGCCCCAGCATTTT.

V usage is TRBV29-1 and J usage is TRBJ1-5; D uncertain. The CDR3 contains 11 residues. Germline loops: CDR1 SQVTM, CDR2 ANQGSEA. V was trimmed by 2 bases and J by 8 bases, leaving 7 bases between them. The CDR3 sequence is CSVETREPQHF. CDR3 sequence (DNA): TGCAGCGTTGAAACGAGGGAGCCCCAGCATTTT.

J is TRBJ1-2 and V is TRBV7-9, with D tentatively TRBD1 (5 bases). V lost 2 bases and J lost 3, with 10 bases in between. The CDR3 extends over 14 amino acids. From germline, CDR1 is SEHNR and CDR2 FQNEAQ (reference sequence). The CDR3 spells CASSLQGGHYGYTF. Written as DNA, the CDR3 is TGTGCCAGCAGCTTACAGGGAGGACACTATGGCTACACCTTC.

The chain carries TRBV30 and TRBJ1-2, with TRBD1 matching over 7 bases. Trimming cost V 0 bases and J 2 bases; bases outside gene matches: 6. The germline V gene has CDR1 GTSNPN and CDR2 SVGIG (reference sequence). The CDR3 extends over 15 amino acids. CDR3 DNA sequence: TGTGCCTGGAGTGTACAAGAGACAGGGAACTATGGCTACACCTTC. Its translation is CAWSVQETGNYGYTF.

This chain links TRBV7-3 with TRBJ1-1; D possibly corresponds to TRBD1 (6 bases). CDR1 is SGHTA, CDR2 FQGTGA, per germline. The V end lost 5 bases, the J end lost 0 bases, and 10 bases lay between the germline ends. This CDR3 spans 14 amino acids. The CDR3 DNA follows: TGTGCCAGCAGCCCGGACAGTATGAACACTGAAGCTTTCTTT. The encoded protein is CASSPDSMNTEAFF.

The V call is TRBV4-1, the J call TRBJ2-7; 9 bases line up with TRBD1. Germline trimming cut 1 base from V and 6 bases from J; bases unmatched to any gene: 7. Germline V gene data show CDR1 as MGHRA and CDR2 as YSYEKL. The CDR3 totals 15 residues. CDR3 amino acids: CASSQASTGGVEQYF. As DNA, the CDR3 is TGCGCCAGCAGCCAAGCTTCTACAGGGGGCGTCGAGCAGTACTTC.

This chain connects TRBV7-9 to TRBJ1-4, with a tentative D call TRBD1 (6 bases). The CDR3 has 15 residues. V was trimmed by 2 bases and J by 3 bases, leaving 10 bases between them. Germline-derived CDR1 and CDR2 are SEHNR and FQNEAQ (reference sequence). The CDR3 region is CASSLRQGSNEKLFF. CDR3 coding DNA: TGTGCCAGCAGCTTAAGGCAGGGGTCTAATGAAAAACTGTTTTTT.

The rearrangement uses TRBV11-2 and TRBJ1-6; TRBD1 matches 9 bases. CDR1 SGHAT and CDR2 FQNNGV come from the germline V gene. CDR3 length equals 15 residues. J was trimmed by 15 bases and V by 5 bases; bases with no gene match: 14. CDR3 sequence (DNA): TGTGCCAGCAGCCAAGCAGGACAGGGGCCCCAGGGCCTCCACTTT. Protein sequence: CASSQAGQGPQGLHF.

This chain connects TRBV21-1 to TRBJ1-1; the D call in the table, TRBD1, was not verified against the DNA. TRBV21-1 is described as a pseudogene. The CDR3 runs to 14 residues. CDR3 amino acids: CASSKLYRNTEAFF. The CDR3 nucleotides are TGTGCCAGCAGCAAACTTTACAGAAACACTGAAGCTTTCTTT.

This chain links TRBV13 with TRBJ2-3, with 10 bases lining up with TRBD2. This CDR3 spans 16 amino acids. Trimming took 5 bases from V and 1 from J; bases not matched to a gene: 6. Per germline, CDR1 PRHDT and CDR2 FYEKMQ (reference sequence). The CDR3 spells CASSRPGTSGTDTQYF. The CDR3, as DNA: TGTGCCAGCAGCCGACCCGGGACTAGCGGCACAGATACGCAGTATTTT.

This chain joins TRBV6-2 or TRBV6-3 and TRBJ2-1, with TRBD2 matching over 11 bases. Germline V CDR1 and CDR2: MNHEY, SVGEGT. The trim removed 5 bases at V and 6 bases at J, leaving 12 bases unmatched. The CDR3 totals 17 residues. Here the CDR3 DNA reads TGTGCCAGCAGTCGCCCTAGCGGGGGGTTACGGGGCAATGAGCAGTTCTTC. Protein product: CASSRPSGGLRGNEQFF.

The chain employs TRBV10-3 and TRBJ1-2; D call uncertain. Between the trimmed V and J ends, which lost 0 bases and 6 bases, there was a span of 11 bases. This CDR3 comprises 14 residues. CDR1 is ENHRY, CDR2 SYGVKD, per germline. Here the CDR3 reads CAISESVAVDGYTF. The CDR3 DNA reads as TGTGCCATCAGTGAGTCTGTGGCCGTCGATGGCTACACCTTC.

The rearrangement joins TRBV5-1 to TRBJ2-2, with 7 bases aligning to TRBD1. The ends lost 4 bases at V and 0 bases at J; junction bases unmatched: 6. Per germline, CDR1 SGHRS and CDR2 YFSETQ. The CDR3 is 16 residues long. Here the CDR3 DNA reads TGCGCCAGCAGCCTTCGACAGGGACCGAACACCGGGGAGCTGTTTTTT. Its translation: CASSLRQGPNTGELFF.

The chain recombines TRBV9 with TRBJ2-3; D remains ambiguous. The CDR3 contains 13 residues. CDR1 SGDLS and CDR2 YYNGEE come from the germline V gene. V was shortened by 0 bases and J by 6 bases, with 8 bases between the two germline ends. CDR3 nucleotide sequence: TGTGCCAGCAGCGTAGATAACGCGGATACGCAGTATTTT. Translated, it gives CASSVDNADTQYF.

CDR3 bases: TGTGCCAGCTCAAGGCAGGGGTATCAGCCCCAGCATTTT. This sequence encodes CASSRQGYQPQHF. V gene TRBV6-6 combines with J gene TRBJ1-5, with TRBD1 as a possible D gene (6 bases). Trimming removed 8 bases from V and 5 bases from J, with 13 bases in between. The germline gives CDR1 MNHNY, CDR2 SVGAGI (reference sequence). The CDR3 has 13 residues.

This sequence joins TRBV30 and TRBJ1-5; no clear D gene. The CDR3 is made up of 16 amino acids. Trimming pared 2 bases from V and 1 base from J, leaving 15 bases between. Germline assignment: CDR1 GTSNPN and CDR2 SVGIG (reference sequence). CDR3 amino acids: CAWSIPGAGSNQPQHF. CDR3 DNA: TGTGCCTGGAGTATCCCGGGAGCTGGGAGCAATCAGCCCCAGCATTTT.

V is TRBV29-1 and J is TRBJ1-1; possibly TRBD1 for D (5 bases). The ends were cut back, 7 bases at V and 1 base at J, with 16 bases in the middle. There are 14 residues in the CDR3. Germline lookup yields CDR1 SQVTM and CDR2 ANQGSEA. CDR3 protein: CSARRYQGNTEAFF. In DNA, the CDR3 is TGCAGCGCCCGAAGGTACCAGGGGAACACTGAAGCTTTCTTT.

This clone showed up just a few times. This sequence joins TRBV29-1 and TRBJ1-2; 10 positions match TRBD1. This CDR3 region has 14 residues. CDR1 and CDR2 (germline): SQVTM, ANQGSEA. The V segment lost 6 bases and the J segment 7 bases; nucleotides outside the gene matches: 11. This CDR3 reads CSVRLTGGAGGYTF. The CDR3 DNA is TGCAGCGTCCGCTTGACAGGGGGCGCTGGTGGCTACACCTTC.